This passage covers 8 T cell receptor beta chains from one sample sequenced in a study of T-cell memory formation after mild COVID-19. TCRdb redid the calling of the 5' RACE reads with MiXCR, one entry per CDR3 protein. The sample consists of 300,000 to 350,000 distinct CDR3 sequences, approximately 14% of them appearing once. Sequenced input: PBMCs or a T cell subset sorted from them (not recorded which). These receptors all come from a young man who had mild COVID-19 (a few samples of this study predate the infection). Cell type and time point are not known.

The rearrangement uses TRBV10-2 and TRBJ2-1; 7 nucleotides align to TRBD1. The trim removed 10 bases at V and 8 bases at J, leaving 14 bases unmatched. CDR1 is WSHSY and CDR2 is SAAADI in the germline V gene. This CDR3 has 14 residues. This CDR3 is CATLTGVYEDEQFF. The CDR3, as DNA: TGCGCCACCCTAACAGGGGTCTACGAAGATGAGCAGTTCTTC.

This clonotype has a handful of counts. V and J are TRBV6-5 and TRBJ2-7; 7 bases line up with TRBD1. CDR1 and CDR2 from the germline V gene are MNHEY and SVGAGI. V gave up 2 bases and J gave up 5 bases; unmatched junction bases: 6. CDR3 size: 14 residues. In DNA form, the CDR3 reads TGTGCCAGCAGTTACGAGGGGGCGCCCCACGAGCAGTACTTC. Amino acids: CASSYEGAPHEQYF.

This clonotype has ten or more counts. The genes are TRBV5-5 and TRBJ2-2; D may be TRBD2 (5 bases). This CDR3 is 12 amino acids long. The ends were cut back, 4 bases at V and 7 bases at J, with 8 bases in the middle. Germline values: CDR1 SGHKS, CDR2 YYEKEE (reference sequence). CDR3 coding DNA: TGTGCCAGCAGCAGAGGGTACGGGGAGCTGTTTTTT. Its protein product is CASSRGYGELFF. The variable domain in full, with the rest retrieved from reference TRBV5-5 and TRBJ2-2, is DAGVTQSPTHLIKTRGQQVTLRCSPISGHKSVSWYQQVLGQGPQFIFQYYEKEERGRGNFPDRFSARQFPNYSSELNVNALLLGDSALYLCASSRGYGELFFGEGSRLTVL.

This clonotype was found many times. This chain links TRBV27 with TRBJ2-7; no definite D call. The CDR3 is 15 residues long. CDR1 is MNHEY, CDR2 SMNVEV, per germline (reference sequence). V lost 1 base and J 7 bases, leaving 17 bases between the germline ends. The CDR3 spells CASSLYTRPVGEQYF. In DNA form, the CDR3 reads TGTGCCAGCAGTTTATACACGAGGCCGGTAGGGGAGCAGTACTTC.

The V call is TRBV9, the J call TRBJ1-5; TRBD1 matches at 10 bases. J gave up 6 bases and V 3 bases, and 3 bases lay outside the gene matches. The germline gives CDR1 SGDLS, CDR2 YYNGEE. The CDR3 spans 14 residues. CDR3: CASSATGGGQPQHF. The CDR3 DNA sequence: TGTGCCAGCAGCGCGACAGGGGGCGGTCAGCCCCAGCATTTT.

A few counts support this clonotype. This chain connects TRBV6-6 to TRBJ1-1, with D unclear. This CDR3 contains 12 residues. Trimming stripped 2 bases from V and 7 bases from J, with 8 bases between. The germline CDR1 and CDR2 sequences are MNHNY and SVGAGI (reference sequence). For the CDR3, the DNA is TGTGCCAGCAGTTACGATGGCATTGAAGCTTTCTTT. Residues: CASSYDGIEAFF.

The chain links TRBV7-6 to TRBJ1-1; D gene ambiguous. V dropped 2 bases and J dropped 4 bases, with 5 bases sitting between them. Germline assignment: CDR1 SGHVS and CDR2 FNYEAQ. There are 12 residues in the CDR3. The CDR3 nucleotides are TGTGCCAGCAGCTTATTATCCACTGAAGCTTTCTTT. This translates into CASSLLSTEAFF.

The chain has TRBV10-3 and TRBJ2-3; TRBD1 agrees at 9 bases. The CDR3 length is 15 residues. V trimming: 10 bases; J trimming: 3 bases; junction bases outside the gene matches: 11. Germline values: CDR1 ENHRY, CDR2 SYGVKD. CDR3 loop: CATKTPGQGTDTQYF. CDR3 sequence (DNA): TGTGCCACGAAAACACCGGGACAGGGAACAGATACGCAGTATTTT.